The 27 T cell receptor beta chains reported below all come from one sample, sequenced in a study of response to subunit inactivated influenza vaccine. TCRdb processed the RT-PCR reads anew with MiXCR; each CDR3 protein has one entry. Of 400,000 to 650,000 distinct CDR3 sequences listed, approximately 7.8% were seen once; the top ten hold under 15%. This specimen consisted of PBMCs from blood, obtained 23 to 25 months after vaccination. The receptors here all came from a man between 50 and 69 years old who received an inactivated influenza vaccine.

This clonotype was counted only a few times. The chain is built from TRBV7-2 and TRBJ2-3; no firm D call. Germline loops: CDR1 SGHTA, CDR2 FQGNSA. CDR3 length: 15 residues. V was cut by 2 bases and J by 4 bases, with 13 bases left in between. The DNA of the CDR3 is TGTGCCAGCAGCTTAAATGGCCATTCCGCAGATACGCAGTATTTT. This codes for CASSLNGHSADTQYF.

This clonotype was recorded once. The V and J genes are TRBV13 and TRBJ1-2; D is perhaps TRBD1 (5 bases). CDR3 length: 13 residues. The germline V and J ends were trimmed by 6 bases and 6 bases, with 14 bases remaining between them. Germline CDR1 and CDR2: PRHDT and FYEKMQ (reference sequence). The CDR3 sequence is CASRPQVQDGYTF. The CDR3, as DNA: TGTGCCAGCAGACCACAGGTTCAGGATGGCTACACCTTC.

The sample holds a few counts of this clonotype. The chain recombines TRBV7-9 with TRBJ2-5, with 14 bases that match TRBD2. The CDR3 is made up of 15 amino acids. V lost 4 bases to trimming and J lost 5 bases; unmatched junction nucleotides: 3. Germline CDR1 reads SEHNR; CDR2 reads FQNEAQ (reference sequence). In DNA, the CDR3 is TGTGCCAGCAGCTCTGGGACTAGCGGGAGTGAGACCCAGTACTTC. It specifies CASSSGTSGSETQYF.

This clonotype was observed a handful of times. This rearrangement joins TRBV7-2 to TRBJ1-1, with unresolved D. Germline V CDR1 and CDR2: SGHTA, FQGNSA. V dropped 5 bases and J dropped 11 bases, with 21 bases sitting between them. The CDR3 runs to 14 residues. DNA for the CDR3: TGTGCCAGCAGCCCACGGGCTATCCTGGACGGGGCTTTCTTT. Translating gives CASSPRAILDGAFF.

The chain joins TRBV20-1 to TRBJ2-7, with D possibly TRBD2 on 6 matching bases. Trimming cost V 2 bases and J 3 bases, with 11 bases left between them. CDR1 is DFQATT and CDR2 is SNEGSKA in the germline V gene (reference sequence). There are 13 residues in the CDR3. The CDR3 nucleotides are TGCAGTGCTAGATCCGGGGGATTCTACGAGCAGTACTTC. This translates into CSARSGGFYEQYF.

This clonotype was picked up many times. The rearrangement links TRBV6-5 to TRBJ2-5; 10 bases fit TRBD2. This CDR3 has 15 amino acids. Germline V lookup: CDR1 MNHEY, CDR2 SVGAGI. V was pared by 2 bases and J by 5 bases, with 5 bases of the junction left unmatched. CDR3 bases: TGTGCCAGCAGTTACGGGCTAGCGGGGGCGGAGACCCAGTACTTC. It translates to CASSYGLAGAETQYF.

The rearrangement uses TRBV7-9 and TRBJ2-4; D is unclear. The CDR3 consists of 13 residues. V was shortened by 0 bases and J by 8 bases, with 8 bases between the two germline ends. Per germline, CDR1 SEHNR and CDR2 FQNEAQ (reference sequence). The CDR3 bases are TGTGCCAGCAGCTTAGCCTCAAGGGACATTCAGTACTTC. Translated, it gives CASSLASRDIQYF.

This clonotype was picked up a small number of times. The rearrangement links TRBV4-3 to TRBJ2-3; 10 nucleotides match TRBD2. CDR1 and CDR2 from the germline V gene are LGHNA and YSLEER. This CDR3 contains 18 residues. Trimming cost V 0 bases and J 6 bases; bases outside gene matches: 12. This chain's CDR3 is CASSQDIRLAGDRDTQYF. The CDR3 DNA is TGCGCCAGCAGCCAAGATATCCGGCTAGCGGGAGATCGGGATACGCAGTATTTT.

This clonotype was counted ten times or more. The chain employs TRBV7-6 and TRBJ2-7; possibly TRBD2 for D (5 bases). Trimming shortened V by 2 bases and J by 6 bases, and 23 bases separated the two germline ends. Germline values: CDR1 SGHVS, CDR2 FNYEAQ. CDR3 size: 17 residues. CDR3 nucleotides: TGTGCCAGCAGCTTATCCGGCTCCCGTTATTTTAGCGCCGAGCAGTACTTC. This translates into CASSLSGSRYFSAEQYF.

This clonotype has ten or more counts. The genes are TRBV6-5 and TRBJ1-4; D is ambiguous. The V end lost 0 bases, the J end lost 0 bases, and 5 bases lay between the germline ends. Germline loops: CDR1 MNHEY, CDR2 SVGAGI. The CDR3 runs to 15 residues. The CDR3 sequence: CASSYSGATNEKLFF. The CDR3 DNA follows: TGTGCCAGCAGTTACTCAGGTGCAACTAATGAAAAACTGTTTTTT.

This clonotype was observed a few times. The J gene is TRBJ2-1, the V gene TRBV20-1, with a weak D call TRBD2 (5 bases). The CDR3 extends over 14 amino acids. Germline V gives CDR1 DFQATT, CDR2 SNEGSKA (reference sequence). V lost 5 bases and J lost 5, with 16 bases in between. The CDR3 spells CSASGLPQNNEQFF. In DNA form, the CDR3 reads TGCAGTGCTTCCGGACTGCCCCAGAACAATGAGCAGTTCTTC.

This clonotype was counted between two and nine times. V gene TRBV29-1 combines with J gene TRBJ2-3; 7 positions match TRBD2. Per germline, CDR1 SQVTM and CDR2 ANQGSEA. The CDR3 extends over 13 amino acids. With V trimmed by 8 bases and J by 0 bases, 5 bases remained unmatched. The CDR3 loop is CSSLGGSTDTQYF. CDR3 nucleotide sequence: TGCAGCTCACTGGGGGGGAGCACAGATACGCAGTATTTT.

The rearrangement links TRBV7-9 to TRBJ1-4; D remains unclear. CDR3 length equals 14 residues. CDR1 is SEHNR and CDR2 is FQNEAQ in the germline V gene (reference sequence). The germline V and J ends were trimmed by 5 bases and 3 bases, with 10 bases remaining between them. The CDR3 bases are TGTGCCAGCAGCGTACTCGGAGCTAATGAAAAACTGTTTTTT. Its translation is CASSVLGANEKLFF.

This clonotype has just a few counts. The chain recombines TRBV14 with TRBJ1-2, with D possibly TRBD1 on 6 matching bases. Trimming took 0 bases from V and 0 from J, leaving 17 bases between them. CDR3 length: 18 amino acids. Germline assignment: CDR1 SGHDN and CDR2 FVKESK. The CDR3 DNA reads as TGTGCCAGCAGCCAAGATCGTGGCCGGGACACCCCTAACTATGGCTACACCTTC. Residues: CASSQDRGRDTPNYGYTF.

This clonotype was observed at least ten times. The CDR3 DNA reads TGCAGTGCTCCGCGTGTGAGCAGGGGAGTATACGAGCAGTACTTC. It yields the protein CSAPRVSRGVYEQYF. V is TRBV20-1 and J is TRBJ2-7; D is possibly TRBD1 (6 bases). CDR1 and CDR2 (germline): DFQATT, SNEGSKA (reference sequence). The CDR3 covers 15 residues. Trimming took 5 bases from V and 4 from J, leaving 21 bases between them.

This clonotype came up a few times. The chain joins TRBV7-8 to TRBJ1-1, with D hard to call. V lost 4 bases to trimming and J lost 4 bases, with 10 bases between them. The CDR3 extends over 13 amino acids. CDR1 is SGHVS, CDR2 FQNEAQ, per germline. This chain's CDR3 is CASSYPLGTEAFF. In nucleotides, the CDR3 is TGTGCCAGCAGCTACCCGCTGGGCACTGAAGCTTTCTTT.

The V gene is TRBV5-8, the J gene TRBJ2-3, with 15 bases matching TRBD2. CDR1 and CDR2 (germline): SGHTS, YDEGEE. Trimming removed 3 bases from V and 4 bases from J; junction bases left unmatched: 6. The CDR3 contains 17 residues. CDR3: CASSSGLAGGPSDTQYF. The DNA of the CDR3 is TGTGCCAGCAGCTCCGGACTAGCGGGGGGGCCGTCAGATACGCAGTATTTT. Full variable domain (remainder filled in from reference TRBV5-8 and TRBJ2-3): EAGVTQSPTHLIKTRGQQATLRCSPISGHTSVYWYQQALGLGLQFLLWYDEGEERNRGNFPPRFSGRQFPNYSSELNVNALELEDSALYLCASSSGLAGGPSDTQYFGPGTRLTVL.

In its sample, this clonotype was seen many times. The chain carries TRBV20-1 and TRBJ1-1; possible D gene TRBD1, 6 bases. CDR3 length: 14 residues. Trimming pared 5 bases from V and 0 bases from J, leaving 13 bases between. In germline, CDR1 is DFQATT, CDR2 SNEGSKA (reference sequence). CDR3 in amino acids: CSASGARMNTEAFF. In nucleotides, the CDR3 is TGCAGTGCTTCAGGGGCCAGGATGAACACTGAAGCTTTCTTT.

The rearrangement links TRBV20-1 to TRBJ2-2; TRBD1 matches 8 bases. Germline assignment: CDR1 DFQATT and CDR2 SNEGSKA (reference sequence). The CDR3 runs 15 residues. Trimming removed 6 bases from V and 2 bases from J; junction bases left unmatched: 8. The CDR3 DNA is TGCAGTGCCAAGGGGGACAGGATTAACACCGGGGAGCTGTTTTTT. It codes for CSAKGDRINTGELFF.

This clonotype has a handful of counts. The CDR3 coding sequence is TGTGCCAGCAGCCAAGGAGGGACAGATAGCAATCAGCCCCAGCATTTT. Its translation is CASSQGGTDSNQPQHF. V gene TRBV3-1 combines with J gene TRBJ1-5; 7 positions match TRBD1. J was trimmed by 0 bases and V by 1 base; bases with no gene match: 3. CDR3 length: 16 amino acids. Germline lookup yields CDR1 LGHDT and CDR2 YNNKEL (reference sequence).

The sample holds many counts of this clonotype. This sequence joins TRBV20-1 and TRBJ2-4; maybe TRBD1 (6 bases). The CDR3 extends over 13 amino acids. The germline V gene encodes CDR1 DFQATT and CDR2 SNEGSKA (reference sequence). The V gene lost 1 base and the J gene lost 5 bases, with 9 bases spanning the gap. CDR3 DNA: TGCAGTGCTAGAGCGGCAGGGGAAAACATTCAGTACTTC. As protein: CSARAAGENIQYF.

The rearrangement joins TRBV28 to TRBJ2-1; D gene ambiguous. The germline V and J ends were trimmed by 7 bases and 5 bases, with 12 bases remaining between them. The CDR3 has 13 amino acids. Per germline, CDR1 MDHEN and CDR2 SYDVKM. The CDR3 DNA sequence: TGTGCCAGCAATCAAGATAGGGACAATGAGCAGTTCTTC. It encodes CASNQDRDNEQFF. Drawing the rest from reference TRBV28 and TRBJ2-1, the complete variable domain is DVKVTQSSRYLVKRTGEKVFLECVQDMDHENMFWYRQDPGLGLRLIYFSYDVKMKEKGDIPEGYSVSREKKERFSLILESASTNQTSMYLCASNQDRDNEQFFGPGTRLTVL.

The CDR3, as DNA: TGCAGTGCTCCCCCCGGGGGAAACACCGGGGAGCTGTTTTTT. It codes for CSAPPGGNTGELFF. The chain recombines TRBV20-1 with TRBJ2-2; a weak D match, TRBD2 (6 bases). The CDR3 totals 14 residues. Trimming took off 5 bases at V and 2 bases at J, with 12 bases between the two ends. CDR1 DFQATT and CDR2 SNEGSKA come from the germline V gene (reference sequence).

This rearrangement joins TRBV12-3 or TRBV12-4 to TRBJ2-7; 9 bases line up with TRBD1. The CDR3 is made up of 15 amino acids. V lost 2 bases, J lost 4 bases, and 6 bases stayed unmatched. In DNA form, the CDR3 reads TGTGCCAGCAGTTTAAGGGGACAGGGTAGATACGAGCAGTACTTC. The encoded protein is CASSLRGQGRYEQYF.

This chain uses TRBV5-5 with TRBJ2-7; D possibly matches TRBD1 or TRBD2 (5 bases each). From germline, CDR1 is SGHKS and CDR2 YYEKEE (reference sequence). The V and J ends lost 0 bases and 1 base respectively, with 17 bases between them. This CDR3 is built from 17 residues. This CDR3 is CASSLVGTRLLSYEQYF. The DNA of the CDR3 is TGTGCCAGCAGCTTGGTGGGGACGCGCCTCCTATCCTACGAGCAGTACTTC.

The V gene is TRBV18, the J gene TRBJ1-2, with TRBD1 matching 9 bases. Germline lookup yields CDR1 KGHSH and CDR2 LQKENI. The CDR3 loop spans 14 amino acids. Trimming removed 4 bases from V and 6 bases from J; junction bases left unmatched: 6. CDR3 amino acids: CASSHWDRDDGYTF. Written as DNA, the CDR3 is TGTGCCAGCTCACACTGGGACAGGGATGATGGCTACACCTTC.

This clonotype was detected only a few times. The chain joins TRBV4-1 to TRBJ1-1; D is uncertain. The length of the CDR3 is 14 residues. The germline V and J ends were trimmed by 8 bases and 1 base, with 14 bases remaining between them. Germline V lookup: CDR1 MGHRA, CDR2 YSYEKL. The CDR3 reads CASSGPLKNTEAFF. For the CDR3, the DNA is TGCGCCAGCTCCGGCCCCTTAAAGAACACTGAAGCTTTCTTT.